This TCR beta chain stems from a study of T cell repertoires in cytomegalovirus infection. About the study: Selection of CMV epitopes for the study included recently identified HLA-C-restricted and well-studied HLA-B-restricted ones. Based on public TCR beta signatures, there were indications of CMV infection and of a matching HLA type. Study-level results: Carriage of CMV together with the relevant HLA was identifiable through cumulative public TCR beta family frequency. Dominating the ex vivo response were HLA-C-restricted CMV-specific TCR beta clonotypes.

TCRdb itself ran the reads through MiXCR, one entry per CDR3 protein. Of some 900,000 distinct CDR3 sequences in the sample, over 25% were seen once. This clonotype was observed many times. Antigen specificity is unknown. This CDR3 spans 12 amino acids. Looked up from germline, CDR1 is SEHNR and CDR2 is FQNEAQ (reference sequence). V lost 5 bases, J lost 2 bases, and 6 bases lay in between. The TCR sequence derives from a human donor in good health (CMV status not recorded). Some clones in this sample may be carry-over from other donors' samples. The sequencing used cultured CD8+ T cells from PBMCs, collected from culture after CMV antigen stimulation. The chain uses TRBV7-9 and TRBJ1-2; D unresolved. The DNA for the CDR3 is TGTGCCAGCAGCCGGGAGAACTATGGCTACACCTTC. It codes for CASSRENYGYTF.